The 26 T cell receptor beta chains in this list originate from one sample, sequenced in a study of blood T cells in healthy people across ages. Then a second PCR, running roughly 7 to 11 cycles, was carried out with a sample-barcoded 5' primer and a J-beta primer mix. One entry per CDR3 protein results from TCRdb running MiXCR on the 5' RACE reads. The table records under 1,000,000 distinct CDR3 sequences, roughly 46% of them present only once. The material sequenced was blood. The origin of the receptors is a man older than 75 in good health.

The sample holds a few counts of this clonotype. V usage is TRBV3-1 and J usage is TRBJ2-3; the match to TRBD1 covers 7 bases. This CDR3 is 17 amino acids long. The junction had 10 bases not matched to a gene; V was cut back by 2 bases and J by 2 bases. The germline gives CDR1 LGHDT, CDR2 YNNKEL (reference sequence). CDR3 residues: CASSQTQAGGVTDTQYF. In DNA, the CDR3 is TGTGCCAGCAGCCAAACGCAGGCAGGGGGAGTCACAGATACGCAGTATTTT.

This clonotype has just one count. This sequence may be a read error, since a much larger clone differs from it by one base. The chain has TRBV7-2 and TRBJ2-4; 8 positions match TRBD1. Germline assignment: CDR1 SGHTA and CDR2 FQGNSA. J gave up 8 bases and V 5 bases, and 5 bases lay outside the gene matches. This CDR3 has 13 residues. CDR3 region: CASSADRVDIQYF. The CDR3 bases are TGTGCCAGCAGCGCGGACAGGGTAGACATTCAGTACTTC.

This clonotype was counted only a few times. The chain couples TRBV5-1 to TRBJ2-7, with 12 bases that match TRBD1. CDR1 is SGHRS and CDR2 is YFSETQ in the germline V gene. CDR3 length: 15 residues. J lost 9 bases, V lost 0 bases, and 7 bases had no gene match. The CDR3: CASSLEGQGARGQYF. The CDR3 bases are TGCGCCAGCAGCTTGGAGGGACAGGGGGCGCGTGGGCAGTACTTC.

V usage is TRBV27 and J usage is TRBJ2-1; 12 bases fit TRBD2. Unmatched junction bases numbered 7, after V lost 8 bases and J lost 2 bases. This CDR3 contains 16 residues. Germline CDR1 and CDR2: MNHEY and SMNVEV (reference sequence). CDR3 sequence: CASLRLAGEAYNEQFF. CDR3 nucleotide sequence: TGTGCCAGCCTTAGACTAGCGGGAGAGGCCTACAATGAGCAGTTCTTC.

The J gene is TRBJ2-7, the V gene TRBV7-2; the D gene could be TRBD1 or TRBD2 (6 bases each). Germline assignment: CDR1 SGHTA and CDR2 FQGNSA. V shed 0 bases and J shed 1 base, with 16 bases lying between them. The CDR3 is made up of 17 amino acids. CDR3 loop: CASSLAGGGSQSYEQYF. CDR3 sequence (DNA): TGTGCCAGCAGCTTAGCGGGGGGCGGGTCCCAATCCTACGAGCAGTACTTC. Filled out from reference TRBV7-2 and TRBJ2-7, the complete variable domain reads GAGVSQSPSNKVTEKGKDVELRCDPISGHTALYWYRQSLGQGLEFLIYFQGNSAPDKSGLPSDRFSAERTGGSVSTLTIQRTQQEDSAVYLCASSLAGGGSQSYEQYFGPGTRLTVT.

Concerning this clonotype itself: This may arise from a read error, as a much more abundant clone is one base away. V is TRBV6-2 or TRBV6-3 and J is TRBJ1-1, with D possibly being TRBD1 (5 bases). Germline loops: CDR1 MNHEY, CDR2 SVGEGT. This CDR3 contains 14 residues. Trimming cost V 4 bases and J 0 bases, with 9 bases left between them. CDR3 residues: CASSFGAVNTEAFF. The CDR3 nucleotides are TGTGCCAGCAGTTTTGGGGCGGTGAACACTGAAGCTTTCTTT.

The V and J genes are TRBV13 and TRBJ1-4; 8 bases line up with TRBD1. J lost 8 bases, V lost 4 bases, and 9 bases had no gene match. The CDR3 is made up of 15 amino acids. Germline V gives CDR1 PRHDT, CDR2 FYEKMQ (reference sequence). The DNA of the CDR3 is TGTGCCAGCAGCTCCCGCGGGACAGGACAGGAAAAACTGTTTTTT. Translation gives CASSSRGTGQEKLFF.

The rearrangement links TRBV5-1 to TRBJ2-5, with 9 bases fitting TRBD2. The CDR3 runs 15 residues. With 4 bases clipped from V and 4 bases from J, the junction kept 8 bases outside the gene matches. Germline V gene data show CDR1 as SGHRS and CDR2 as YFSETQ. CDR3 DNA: TGCGCCAGCAGCCGTAGCGGGAGTGGGCGAGAGACCCAGTACTTC. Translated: CASSRSGSGRETQYF.

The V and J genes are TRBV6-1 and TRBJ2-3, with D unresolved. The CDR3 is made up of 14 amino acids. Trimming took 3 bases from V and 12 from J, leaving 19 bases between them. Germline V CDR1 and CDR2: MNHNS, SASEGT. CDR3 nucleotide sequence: TGTGCCAGCAGTGAGGGCAGACAACAGATACCACAGTATTTT. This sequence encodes CASSEGRQQIPQYF.

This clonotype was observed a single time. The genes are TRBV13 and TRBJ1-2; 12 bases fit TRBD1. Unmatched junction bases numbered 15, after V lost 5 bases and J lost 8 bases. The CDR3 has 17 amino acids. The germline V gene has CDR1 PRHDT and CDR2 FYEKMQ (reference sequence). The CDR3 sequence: CASSDPGQGAASYGYTF. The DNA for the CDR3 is TGTGCCAGCAGCGACCCGGGACAGGGGGCCGCTAGCTACGGCTACACCTTC.

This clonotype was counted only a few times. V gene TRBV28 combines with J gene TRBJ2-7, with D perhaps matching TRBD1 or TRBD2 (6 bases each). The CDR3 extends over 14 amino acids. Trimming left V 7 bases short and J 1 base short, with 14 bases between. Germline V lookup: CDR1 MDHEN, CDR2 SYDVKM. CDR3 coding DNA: TGTGCCAGCAACCACTGGAGGGGGTCCTACGAGCAGTACTTC. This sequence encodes CASNHWRGSYEQYF. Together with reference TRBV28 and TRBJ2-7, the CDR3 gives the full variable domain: DVKVTQSSRYLVKRTGEKVFLECVQDMDHENMFWYRQDPGLGLRLIYFSYDVKMKEKGDIPEGYSVSREKKERFSLILESASTNQTSMYLCASNHWRGSYEQYFGPGTRLTVT.

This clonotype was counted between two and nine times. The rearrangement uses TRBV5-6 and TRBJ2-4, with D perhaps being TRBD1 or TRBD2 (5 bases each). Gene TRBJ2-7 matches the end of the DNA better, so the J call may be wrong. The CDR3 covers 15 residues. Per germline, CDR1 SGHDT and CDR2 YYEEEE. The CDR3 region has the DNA TGTGCCAGCAGCTACATAGGGACGGCCGCCTACGAGCAGTACTTC. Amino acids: CASSYIGTAAYEQYF.

The CDR3 DNA follows: TGTGCCAGCAGTCTGGGGTTATCTGGGTACGAGCAGTACTTC. Protein: CASSLGLSGYEQYF. The gene calls are TRBV12-3 or TRBV12-4 and TRBJ2-5; no clear D gene. The J call may be faulty, since TRBJ2-7 better matches the DNA end. The CDR3 totals 14 residues.

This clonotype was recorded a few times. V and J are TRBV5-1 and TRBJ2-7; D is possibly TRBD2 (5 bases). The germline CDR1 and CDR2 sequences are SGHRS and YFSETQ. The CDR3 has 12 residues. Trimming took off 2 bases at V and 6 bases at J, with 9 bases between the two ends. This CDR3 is CASSLEGREQYF. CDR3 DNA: TGCGCCAGCAGCTTAGAGGGCCGCGAGCAGTACTTC.

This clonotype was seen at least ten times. The CDR3 DNA reads as TGCAGTGCCAGGACTAGCGGGAACTACAATGAGCAGTTCTTC. It encodes CSARTSGNYNEQFF. The chain carries TRBV20-1 and TRBJ2-1; 12 nucleotides line up with TRBD2. This CDR3 is 14 amino acids long. CDR1 is DFQATT and CDR2 is SNEGSKA in the germline V gene (reference sequence). V dropped 6 bases and J dropped 3; count of bases not matched to a gene: 3.

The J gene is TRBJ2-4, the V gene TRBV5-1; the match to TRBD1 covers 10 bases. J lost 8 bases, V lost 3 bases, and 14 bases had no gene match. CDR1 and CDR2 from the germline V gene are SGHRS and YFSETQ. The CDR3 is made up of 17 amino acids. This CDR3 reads CASSWTPSTGGPDIQYF. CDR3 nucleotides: TGCGCCAGCAGCTGGACCCCTTCGACAGGGGGCCCGGACATTCAGTACTTC.

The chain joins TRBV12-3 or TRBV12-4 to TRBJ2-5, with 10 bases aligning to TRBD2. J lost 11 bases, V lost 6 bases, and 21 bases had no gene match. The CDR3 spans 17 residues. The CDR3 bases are TGTGCCAGCAGCATTAGCGGGAGGCGCTCCTCCTACAATGAGCAGTACTTC. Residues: CASSISGRRSSYNEQYF.

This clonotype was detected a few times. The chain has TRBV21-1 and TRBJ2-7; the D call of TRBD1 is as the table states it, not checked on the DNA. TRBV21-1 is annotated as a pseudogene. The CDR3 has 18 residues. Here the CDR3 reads CASSPRRGRLFEPYEQYF. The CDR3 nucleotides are TGTGCCAGCAGCCCCCGAAGGGGACGACTCTTCGAACCCTACGAGCAGTACTTC.

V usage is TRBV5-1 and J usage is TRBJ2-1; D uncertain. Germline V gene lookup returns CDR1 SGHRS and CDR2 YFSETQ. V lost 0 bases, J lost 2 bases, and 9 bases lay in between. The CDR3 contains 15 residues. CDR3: CASSLEDPTYNEQFF. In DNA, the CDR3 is TGCGCCAGCAGCTTGGAGGATCCAACCTACAATGAGCAGTTCTTC. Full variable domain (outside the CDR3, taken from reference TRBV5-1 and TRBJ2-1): KAGVTQTPRYLIKTRGQQVTLSCSPISGHRSVSWYQQTPGQGLQFLFEYFSETQRNKGNFPGRFSGRQFSNSRSEMNVSTLELGDSALYLCASSLEDPTYNEQFFGPGTRLTVL.

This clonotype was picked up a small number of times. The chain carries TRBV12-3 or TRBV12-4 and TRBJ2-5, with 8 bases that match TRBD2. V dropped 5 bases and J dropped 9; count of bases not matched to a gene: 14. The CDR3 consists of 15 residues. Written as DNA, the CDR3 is TGTGCCAGCAGTCCCGGACTAGCACCCCCTTTCGCCCAGTACTTC. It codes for CASSPGLAPPFAQYF.

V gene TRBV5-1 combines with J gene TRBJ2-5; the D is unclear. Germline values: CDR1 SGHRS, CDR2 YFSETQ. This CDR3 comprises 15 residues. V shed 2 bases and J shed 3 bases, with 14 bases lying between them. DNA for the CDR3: TGCGCCAGCAGCTTCGACGCCGGGCGTGAAGAGACCCAGTACTTC. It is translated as CASSFDAGREETQYF.

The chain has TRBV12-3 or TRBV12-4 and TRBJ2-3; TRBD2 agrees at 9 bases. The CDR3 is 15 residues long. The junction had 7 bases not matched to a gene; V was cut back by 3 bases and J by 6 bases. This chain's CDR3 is CASSFGREGGDTQYF. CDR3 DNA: TGTGCCAGCAGTTTTGGGCGGGAGGGTGGGGATACGCAGTATTTT.

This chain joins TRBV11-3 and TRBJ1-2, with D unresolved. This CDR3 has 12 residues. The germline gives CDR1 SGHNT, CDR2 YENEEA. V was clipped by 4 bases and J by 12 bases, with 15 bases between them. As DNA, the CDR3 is TGTGCCAGCAGCTCCACGACTGACGCGAACACCTTC. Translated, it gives CASSSTTDANTF.

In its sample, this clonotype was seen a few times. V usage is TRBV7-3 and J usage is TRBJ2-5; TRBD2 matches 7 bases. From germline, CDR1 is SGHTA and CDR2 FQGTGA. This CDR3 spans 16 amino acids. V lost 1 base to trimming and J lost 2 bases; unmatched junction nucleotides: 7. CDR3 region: CASSLNGASGQETQYF. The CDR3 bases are TGTGCCAGCAGCTTAAATGGGGCTAGCGGACAAGAGACCCAGTACTTC. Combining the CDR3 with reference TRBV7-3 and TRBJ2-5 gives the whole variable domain GAGVSQTPSNKVTEKGKYVELRCDPISGHTALYWYRQSLGQGPEFLIYFQGTGAADDSGLPNDRFFAVRPEGSVSTLKIQRTERGDSAVYLCASSLNGASGQETQYFGPGTRLLVL.

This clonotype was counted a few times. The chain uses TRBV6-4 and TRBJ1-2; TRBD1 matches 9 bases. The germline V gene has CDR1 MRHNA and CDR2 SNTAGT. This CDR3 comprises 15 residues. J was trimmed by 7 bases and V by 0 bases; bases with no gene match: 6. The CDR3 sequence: CASSDSWLGQGGYTF. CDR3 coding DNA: TGTGCCAGCAGTGACTCTTGGCTGGGACAGGGTGGCTACACCTTC.

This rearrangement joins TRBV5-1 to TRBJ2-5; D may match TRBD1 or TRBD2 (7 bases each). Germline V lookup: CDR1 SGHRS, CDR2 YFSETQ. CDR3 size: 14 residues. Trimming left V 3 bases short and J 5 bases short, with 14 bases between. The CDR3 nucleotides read TGCGCCAGCAGCTCCAGGGGGGGCGATGAGACCCAGTACTTC. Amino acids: CASSSRGGDETQYF.